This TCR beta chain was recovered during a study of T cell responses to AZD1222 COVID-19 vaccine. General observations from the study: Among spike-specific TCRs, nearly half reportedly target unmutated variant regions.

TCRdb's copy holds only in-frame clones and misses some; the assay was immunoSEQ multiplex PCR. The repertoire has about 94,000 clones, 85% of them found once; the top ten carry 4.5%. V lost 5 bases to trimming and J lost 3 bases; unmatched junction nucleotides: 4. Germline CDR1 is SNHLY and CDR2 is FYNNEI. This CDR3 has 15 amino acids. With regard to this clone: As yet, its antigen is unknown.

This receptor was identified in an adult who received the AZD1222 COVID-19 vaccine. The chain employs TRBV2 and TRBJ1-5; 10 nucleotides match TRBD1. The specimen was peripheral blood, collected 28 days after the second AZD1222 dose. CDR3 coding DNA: TGTGCCAGCAGTCGGGACAGGGGTGCCAATCAGCCCCAGCATTTT. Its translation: CASSRDRGANQPQHF.